The clone carrying this T cell receptor (beta chain) showed up just a few times. Antigen unknown. This sample stems from a study of blood T cells in healthy people across ages. General study points: No conclusive comparison of naive versus antigen-experienced cells was possible with unsorted PBMCs.

Sample-barcoded 5' priming and a J-beta primer mix drove a second PCR of roughly 6 to 12 cycles. Every cDNA was tagged by a template-switch adaptor with 12 random nucleotides. TCRdb itself ran the 5' RACE reads through MiXCR, one entry per CDR3 protein. This sample has around 800,000 distinct CDR3 sequences, with around a quarter found just once. This CDR3 has 16 amino acids. The V gene lost 3 bases and the J gene lost 0 bases, with 13 bases spanning the gap. The V gene's germline CDR1 is SGHKS and CDR2 YYEKEE (reference sequence). This same sample was also taken into another study, of T cells of mothers and their children.

The rearrangement links TRBV5-5 to TRBJ2-1, with a weak D call TRBD1 (5 bases). Sample: blood. The receptor comes from a boy aged 5-17 years in good health. CDR3 region: CASSSGHANSYNEQFF. The CDR3 coding sequence is TGTGCCAGCAGCTCCGGACACGCTAACTCCTACAATGAGCAGTTCTTC. The full variable domain, rest sourced from reference TRBV5-5 and TRBJ2-1, is DAGVTQSPTHLIKTRGQQVTLRCSPISGHKSVSWYQQVLGQGPQFIFQYYEKEERGRGNFPDRFSARQFPNYSSELNVNALLLGDSALYLCASSSGHANSYNEQFFGPGTRLTVL.